The sequence of this T cell receptor beta chain was determined in a study of blood T cell repertoires in COVID-19. All enrollees were about 18 to 89 years old and from about 25 US areas. V lost 3 bases, J lost 3 bases, and 6 bases lay in between. The CDR3 is made up of 13 amino acids. The V gene's germline CDR1 is WSHSY and CDR2 SAAADI. TCRdb's table, derived via immunoSEQ multiplex PCR, lists solely in-frame clones and lacks some. The sample lists about 180,000 clones, 86% occurring once. V usage is TRBV10-2 and J usage is TRBJ2-1; no reliable D call. The sequence was collected from a woman aged 25 to 39 who had recovered from COVID-19. Sequencing input: PBMCs or T cells enriched from blood (not recorded which). The CDR3 sequence is CASSDTNYNEQFF. For the CDR3, the DNA is TGCGCCAGCAGTGACACTAACTACAATGAGCAGTTCTTC.